A single sample is the source of the 17 T cell receptor beta chains below, sequenced in a study of cytomegalovirus exposure and HLA in healthy donors. Assay used: immunoSEQ multiplex PCR; TCRdb lists only in-frame clones, some missing. In the table there are fewer than 350,000 clones, approximately 90% of which are singletons. Sequenced sample: PBMCs. The receptors were sampled from a woman younger than 30 in good health and CMV-seronegative.

The chain recombines TRBV27 with TRBJ1-2; D might be TRBD1 (5 bases). CDR1 MNHEY and CDR2 SMNVEV come from the germline V gene (reference sequence). The CDR3 consists of 15 residues. V was cut by 2 bases and J by 5 bases, with 15 bases left in between. The CDR3 region is CASSLRLTKGYGYTF. The CDR3 region has the DNA TGTGCCAGCAGTTTAAGACTCACCAAGGGGTATGGCTACACCTTC.

This clone turned up a few times. This chain connects TRBV27 to TRBJ2-7, with D unclear. Germline CDR1 MNHEY, CDR2 SMNVEV (reference sequence). Trimming stripped 6 bases from V and 2 bases from J, with 11 bases between. The CDR3 has 13 residues. The CDR3 reads CASSPLKAYEQYF. In DNA form, the CDR3 reads TGTGCCAGCAGCCCGCTAAAAGCCTACGAGCAGTACTTC.

The chain joins TRBV11-2 to TRBJ2-5, with D perhaps matching TRBD2 (6 bases). The CDR3 loop spans 14 amino acids. CDR1 and CDR2 (germline): SGHAT, FQNNGV. V lost 1 base and J lost 5, with 11 bases in between. The CDR3 spells CASSLVRGSETQYF. As DNA, the CDR3 is TGTGCCAGCAGCTTAGTGCGGGGCTCGGAGACCCAGTACTTC.

This clone was counted once. This chain connects TRBV28 to TRBJ1-1, with 10 bases aligning to TRBD1. This CDR3 is 16 amino acids long. Germline V lookup: CDR1 MDHEN, CDR2 SYDVKM. V lost 5 bases, J lost 0 bases, and 6 bases stayed unmatched. The CDR3 region is CASSPDRGLMNTEAFF. The CDR3 DNA reads TGTGCCAGCAGTCCTGACAGGGGGCTCATGAACACTGAAGCTTTCTTT.

This clone was observed a handful of times. The V call is TRBV7-6, the J call TRBJ1-1; D may be TRBD1 (5 bases). Trimming stripped 1 base from V and 1 base from J, with 16 bases between. The CDR3 length is 17 residues. CDR1 is SGHVS and CDR2 is FNYEAQ in the germline V gene. CDR3 sequence reads: CASSLGMGLSPNTEAFF. CDR3 coding DNA: TGTGCCAGCAGCTTAGGGATGGGACTGTCTCCGAACACTGAAGCTTTCTTT.

The chain recombines TRBV5-1 with TRBJ2-5; TRBD1 might be the D (6 bases). Deletions cut 7 bases from V and 4 bases from J, with 11 bases between. The germline V gene has CDR1 SGHRS and CDR2 YFSETQ. The CDR3 has 12 amino acids. Here the CDR3 reads CASLSGAETQYF. CDR3 coding DNA: TGCGCCAGCTTATCAGGGGCAGAGACCCAGTACTTC. Supplemented by reference TRBV5-1 and TRBJ2-5, the full variable domain reads KAGVTQTPRYLIKTRGQQVTLSCSPISGHRSVSWYQQTPGQGLQFLFEYFSETQRNKGNFPGRFSGRQFSNSRSEMNVSTLELGDSALYLCASLSGAETQYFGPGTRLLVL.

This chain's CDR3 is CASSYYGTGVEKLFF. The CDR3 DNA follows: TGTGCCAGCAGCTACTACGGGACAGGGGTTGAAAAACTGTTTTTT. The chain recombines TRBV5-8 with TRBJ1-4, with 10 bases matching TRBD1. Per the germline V gene, CDR1 is SGHTS and CDR2 is YDEGEE. V lost 3 bases, J lost 7 bases, and 6 bases stayed unmatched. There are 15 residues in the CDR3. The full variable domain, with the rest looked up from reference TRBV5-8 and TRBJ1-4, is EAGVTQSPTHLIKTRGQQATLRCSPISGHTSVYWYQQALGLGLQFLLWYDEGEERNRGNFPPRFSGRQFPNYSSELNVNALELEDSALYLCASSYYGTGVEKLFFGSGTQLSVL.

The rearrangement links TRBV6-5 to TRBJ2-2; 10 bases align to TRBD1. The trim removed 2 bases at V and 5 bases at J, leaving 2 bases unmatched. The germline gives CDR1 MNHEY, CDR2 SVGAGI. CDR3 length: 15 amino acids. CDR3 protein: CASSYPGQGTGELFF. CDR3 bases: TGTGCCAGCAGTTACCCGGGACAGGGGACCGGGGAGCTGTTTTTT.

J is TRBJ2-7 and V is TRBV11-2, with TRBD2 identical over 8 bases. CDR3 length: 15 residues. J gave up 2 bases and V 1 base, and 4 bases lay outside the gene matches. Germline CDR1 is SGHAT and CDR2 is FQNNGV. CDR3 region: CASSLASGGPYEQYF. CDR3 coding DNA: TGTGCCAGCAGCTTAGCATCGGGAGGGCCCTACGAGCAGTACTTC.

DNA for the CDR3: TGTGCCAGCAGCTCGGAAGCGGGAGAGTATGAGCAGTTCTTC. Amino acids: CASSSEAGEYEQFF. The chain combines TRBV7-6 with TRBJ2-1; 8 bases fit TRBD2. The germline V gene encodes CDR1 SGHVS and CDR2 FNYEAQ. The CDR3 is 14 amino acids. V gave up 4 bases and J gave up 8 bases; unmatched junction bases: 7.

The chain couples TRBV2 to TRBJ2-7, with 7 bases aligning to TRBD2. The junction had 7 bases not matched to a gene; V was cut back by 6 bases and J by 5 bases. The length of the CDR3 is 13 residues. Germline-derived CDR1 and CDR2 are SNHLY and FYNNEI. DNA for the CDR3: TGTGCCAGCAGAAGACTAGCTTTCCACGAGCAGTACTTC. This sequence encodes CASRRLAFHEQYF.

The chain couples TRBV5-6 to TRBJ2-7, with D maybe TRBD2 (5 bases). This CDR3 comprises 13 residues. Germline V CDR1 and CDR2: SGHDT, YYEEEE. With 5 bases removed from V and 1 base from J, the gap between germline ends came to 10 bases. The CDR3 here is CASSNGLSYEQYF. The CDR3 nucleotides read TGTGCCAGCAGTAACGGACTGTCCTACGAGCAGTACTTC.

The chain links TRBV1 to TRBJ1-6; the table names TRBD1, a call not compared with the DNA. TRBV1 has pseudogene status. This CDR3 contains 18 residues. Here the CDR3 reads CTSSPLAYRESRDSPLHF. CDR3 coding DNA: TGCACCAGCAGCCCCCTGGCGTACAGGGAGAGCCGAGATTCACCCCTCCACTTT.

This chain uses TRBV27 with TRBJ2-7; 7 nucleotides match TRBD1. There are 12 residues in the CDR3. V trimming: 5 bases; J trimming: 6 bases; junction bases outside the gene matches: 4. The germline CDR1 and CDR2 sequences are MNHEY and SMNVEV (reference sequence). Here the CDR3 DNA reads TGTGCCAGCAGTCGACAGGGCACCGAGCAGTACTTC. Amino acids: CASSRQGTEQYF.

The gene calls are TRBV19 and TRBJ2-3; D call uncertain. With 2 bases removed from V and 2 bases from J, the gap between germline ends came to 11 bases. This CDR3 spans 15 amino acids. Per germline, CDR1 LNHDA and CDR2 SQIVND (reference sequence). The DNA for the CDR3 is TGTGCCAGTAGTATACTCGACACCACCACAGATACGCAGTATTTT. This translates into CASSILDTTTDTQYF.

This sequence joins TRBV11-2 and TRBJ2-2; 8 bases line up with TRBD1. This CDR3 has 14 amino acids. V lost 4 bases, J lost 8 bases, and 6 bases stayed unmatched. Germline V gene lookup returns CDR1 SGHAT and CDR2 FQNNGV. The CDR3 region is CASSSTGAVGELFF. CDR3 in DNA: TGTGCCAGCAGCTCGACAGGGGCGGTAGGGGAGCTGTTTTTT.

The chain employs TRBV5-4 and TRBJ2-1; 9 bases map to TRBD2. This CDR3 has 15 amino acids. CDR1 SGHNT and CDR2 YYREEE come from the germline V gene (reference sequence). The trim removed 4 bases at V and 4 bases at J, leaving 6 bases unmatched. The DNA for the CDR3 is TGTGCCAGCAGCCCGTCTAGCGGGGCTTACAATGAGCAGTTCTTC. This gives the protein CASSPSSGAYNEQFF.